Below are 28 T cell receptor beta chains sequenced from a single sample in a study of CD8 T cells in Susac syndrome. A quantity of about 0.5 to 1 ug RNA underwent reverse transcription using random hexamers. TCRdb passed the immunoSEQ multiplex PCR reads through MiXCR, listing each CDR3 protein once. This repertoire shows 120,000 to 150,000 distinct CDR3 sequences, 90% to 95% found once; its top ten account for around 0.12%. Sequencing was done on a sample of CD4+ T cells from PBMCs. Every receptor here comes from a human donor with multiple sclerosis.

The V and J genes are TRBV24-1 and TRBJ1-2; D ambiguous. Germline CDR1 is KGHDR and CDR2 is SFDVKD. This CDR3 contains 17 residues. The V and J ends lost 6 bases and 3 bases respectively, with 22 bases between them. The CDR3 region is CATSNGGRTAADYGYTF. The CDR3 bases are TGTGCCACCAGTAATGGCGGGCGGACCGCGGCGGACTATGGCTACACCTTC.

The J gene is TRBJ1-4, the V gene TRBV28; 8 bases map to TRBD1. The ends lost 7 bases at V and 4 bases at J; junction bases unmatched: 5. The CDR3 consists of 14 residues. CDR1 MDHEN and CDR2 SYDVKM come from the germline V gene. The DNA for the CDR3 is TGTGCCAGCATCCGACAGGGGCTTAATGAAAAACTGTTTTTT. This translates into CASIRQGLNEKLFF. Supplemented by reference TRBV28 and TRBJ1-4, the full variable domain reads DVKVTQSSRYLVKRTGEKVFLECVQDMDHENMFWYRQDPGLGLRLIYFSYDVKMKEKGDIPEGYSVSREKKERFSLILESASTNQTSMYLCASIRQGLNEKLFFGSGTQLSVL.

As to this clonotype: Since no conserved phenylalanine or tryptophan closes the CDR3, a read error is the likely cause. The limits of the CDR3 on the DNA are not certain, so only TCRdb's listed CDR3 is given. The genes are TRBV23-1 and TRBJ2-1; the table names TRBD2, a call not compared with the DNA. TRBV23-1 is noted as an ORF with a role that remains uncertain. The CDR3 is made up of 16 amino acids, end residues included. CDR3 amino acids: CASSQSAGGRAMSSSS.

This sequence joins TRBV12-3 or TRBV12-4 and TRBJ1-6; 8 positions match TRBD1. V was clipped by 5 bases and J by 10 bases; unmatched bases: 7. CDR3 length: 14 residues. The CDR3 bases are TGTGCCAGCAGTCCCAGGGGGCAAAGATCACCCCTCCACTTT. Its translation: CASSPRGQRSPLHF.

The chain carries TRBV28 and TRBJ2-7; 9 nucleotides line up with TRBD1. The CDR3 is 15 residues long. Germline values: CDR1 MDHEN, CDR2 SYDVKM. V gave up 7 bases and J gave up 4 bases; unmatched junction bases: 11. CDR3 coding DNA: TGTGCCAGCAAATCCGGGACAGGGAGGTCATACGAGCAGTACTTC. It translates to CASKSGTGRSYEQYF.

The rearrangement uses TRBV11-2 and TRBJ2-1; 9 bases map to TRBD1. CDR1 SGHAT and CDR2 FQNNGV come from the germline V gene. With 5 bases clipped from V and 6 bases from J, the junction kept 11 bases outside the gene matches. This CDR3 is 16 amino acids long. The CDR3 is CASSPGQGRVGNEQFF. The DNA for the CDR3 is TGTGCCAGCAGCCCCGGACAGGGGAGGGTTGGCAATGAGCAGTTCTTC.

The chain links TRBV27 to TRBJ2-7; unclear D gene. The CDR3 consists of 13 residues. The V gene's germline CDR1 is MNHEY and CDR2 SMNVEV (reference sequence). Trimming removed 3 bases at V and 2 bases at J, with 8 bases between. CDR3 protein: CASSFRVPYEQYF. The CDR3, as DNA: TGTGCCAGCAGTTTCCGAGTTCCCTACGAGCAGTACTTC.

Here the CDR3 reads CASSQLAGGHEQFF. Here the CDR3 DNA reads TGTGCCAGCAGCCAGCTAGCGGGGGGGCATGAGCAGTTCTTC. The chain joins TRBV3-1 to TRBJ2-1; 12 bases match TRBD2. In germline, CDR1 is LGHDT, CDR2 YNNKEL (reference sequence). V gave up 3 bases and J gave up 8 bases; unmatched junction bases: 2. The CDR3 length is 14 residues.

The chain combines TRBV5-1 with TRBJ2-3, with D perhaps matching TRBD2 (6 bases). This CDR3 region has 14 residues. V shed 4 bases and J shed 0 bases, with 9 bases lying between them. From germline, CDR1 is SGHRS and CDR2 YFSETQ. For the CDR3, the DNA is TGCGCCAGCAGCGGCGGGGACAGCACAGATACGCAGTATTTT. Translation: CASSGGDSTDTQYF.

The chain combines TRBV2 with TRBJ2-7; 7 nucleotides align to TRBD1. Trimming at V came to 6 bases and at J to 3 bases, leaving 8 bases not matched to a gene. This CDR3 has 14 residues. CDR1 and CDR2 from the germline V gene are SNHLY and FYNNEI. This chain's CDR3 is CASRLRQGNYEQYF. The CDR3 region has the DNA TGTGCCAGCAGGTTGCGACAGGGAAACTACGAGCAGTACTTC.

This clonotype appeared once. V and J are TRBV14 and TRBJ1-1; perhaps TRBD1 as D (5 bases). This CDR3 is 13 amino acids long. The germline V gene has CDR1 SGHDN and CDR2 FVKESK. V dropped 6 bases and J dropped 4 bases, with 12 bases sitting between them. CDR3 bases: TGTGCCAGCAGATACTCAGGGTCCACTGAAGCTTTCTTT. As protein: CASRYSGSTEAFF. Complete variable domain (other parts from reference TRBV14 and TRBJ1-1): EAGVTQFPSHSVIEKGQTVTLRCDPISGHDNLYWYRRVMGKEIKFLLHFVKESKQDESGMPNNRFLAERTGGTYSTLKVQPAELEDSGVYFCASRYSGSTEAFFGQGTRLTVV.

The chain recombines TRBV9 with TRBJ1-2; D gene ambiguous. V gave up 0 bases and J gave up 8 bases, with 14 bases separating them. Per germline, CDR1 SGDLS and CDR2 YYNGEE. CDR3 length: 14 amino acids. In nucleotides, the CDR3 is TGTGCCAGCAGCGTAGAGGGCAGAAGTAGGGGCTACACCTTC. This sequence encodes CASSVEGRSRGYTF.

The chain is built from TRBV12-3 or TRBV12-4 and TRBJ1-5; 7 bases match TRBD1. The ends lost 6 bases at V and 2 bases at J; junction bases unmatched: 4. The CDR3 runs 14 residues. The DNA of the CDR3 is TGTGCCAGCAGGCTAGGACAGGGCAATCAGCCCCAGCATTTT. Translation gives CASRLGQGNQPQHF.

The chain couples TRBV29-1 to TRBJ2-5, with 8 bases that match TRBD1. From germline, CDR1 is SQVTM and CDR2 ANQGSEA. The CDR3 totals 12 residues. The J segment lost 2 bases and the V segment lost 7 bases, leaving 3 bases of the junction unmatched. The DNA for the CDR3 is TGCAGCGGGAGACAGGGGCAAGAGACCCAGTACTTC. This codes for CSGRQGQETQYF.

The chain uses TRBV29-1 and TRBJ2-1; possibly TRBD1 for D (5 bases). The germline V gene has CDR1 SQVTM and CDR2 ANQGSEA. Trimming left V 7 bases short and J 1 base short, with 17 bases between. This CDR3 has 15 amino acids. The CDR3 is CSAVPRARSYNEQFF. DNA for the CDR3: TGCAGCGCTGTGCCCAGGGCTCGGTCCTACAATGAGCAGTTCTTC.

The CDR3 reads CASSPGLAEPTQYF. Here the CDR3 DNA reads TGTGCCAGCAGCCCGGGACTAGCGGAGCCTACGCAGTATTTT. The gene calls are TRBV3-1 and TRBJ2-3, with 11 nucleotides matching TRBD2. Trimming removed 4 bases from V and 8 bases from J; junction bases left unmatched: 5. The CDR3 runs to 14 residues. CDR1 and CDR2 from the germline V gene are LGHDT and YNNKEL (reference sequence).

The rearrangement links TRBV29-1 to TRBJ2-4; D could derive from TRBD1 or TRBD2 (5 bases each). Germline V gene data show CDR1 as SQVTM and CDR2 as ANQGSEA. This CDR3 comprises 13 residues. Trimming stripped 7 bases from V and 6 bases from J, with 16 bases between. The CDR3 DNA sequence: TGCAGCGCTAGGAAAGGGGCGGGAAACATTCAGTACTTC. Encoded protein: CSARKGAGNIQYF.

This clonotype was recorded once. The rearrangement uses TRBV3-1 and TRBJ2-2; a weak D match, TRBD1 (5 bases). V lost 4 bases and J 6 bases, leaving 15 bases between the germline ends. This CDR3 has 15 amino acids. CDR1 is LGHDT and CDR2 is YNNKEL in the germline V gene (reference sequence). CDR3 amino acids: CASSLVGVFAGELFF. As DNA, the CDR3 is TGTGCCAGCAGCCTAGTAGGGGTATTTGCCGGGGAGCTGTTTTTT.

CDR3 residues: CSARDHRGLSQPQHF. The CDR3 coding sequence is TGCAGTGCTAGAGATCACAGGGGGCTGAGTCAGCCCCAGCATTTT. V gene TRBV20-1 combines with J gene TRBJ1-5, with 9 bases aligning to TRBD1. Germline V CDR1 and CDR2: DFQATT, SNEGSKA (reference sequence). V trimming: 0 bases; J trimming: 6 bases; junction bases outside the gene matches: 6. The CDR3 is made up of 15 amino acids.

This clonotype showed up just a few times. The gene calls are TRBV29-1 and TRBJ2-3; a possible D gene is TRBD2 (6 bases). This CDR3 contains 8 residues. Germline V gene data show CDR1 as SQVTM and CDR2 as ANQGSEA. The CDR3, as DNA: TGCAGTGTCGGGGGACAGTATTTT. Protein: CSVGGQYF.

For the CDR3, the DNA is TGTGCCAGCAGCTCCACCTCCCGTTACGAGCAGTACTTC. It specifies CASSSTSRYEQYF. This sequence joins TRBV5-6 and TRBJ2-7; D gene unclear. V gave up 3 bases and J gave up 4 bases, with 11 bases separating them. The CDR3 is 13 residues long. Germline loops: CDR1 SGHDT, CDR2 YYEEEE.

The CDR3 spells CASSTIPGTEAFF. In nucleotides, the CDR3 is TGTGCCAGCAGCACAATCCCTGGGACTGAAGCTTTCTTT. The chain links TRBV9 to TRBJ1-1; the D is unclear. Germline CDR1 is SGDLS and CDR2 is YYNGEE. V lost 4 bases to trimming and J lost 5 bases, with 12 bases between them. This CDR3 contains 13 residues.

This chain joins TRBV10-3 and TRBJ2-7; tentatively, D is TRBD1 or TRBD2 (5 bases each). The CDR3 sequence is 13 residues long. V was pared by 4 bases and J by 3 bases, with 10 bases between. CDR1 is ENHRY, CDR2 SYGVKD, per germline. The CDR3 DNA reads TGTGCCATCAGTGCCGGGACGGACTACGAGCAGTACTTC. Residues: CAISAGTDYEQYF.

The chain joins TRBV20-1 to TRBJ1-2, with D possibly TRBD1 on 5 matching bases. V was cut by 6 bases and J by 0 bases, with 11 bases left in between. The CDR3 spans 13 residues. Per germline, CDR1 DFQATT and CDR2 SNEGSKA (reference sequence). CDR3 in amino acids: CSARDGANYGYTF. As DNA, the CDR3 is TGCAGTGCGCGGGACGGAGCTAACTATGGCTACACCTTC.

The CDR3 loop reads CASSLRFQNTEAFF. DNA for the CDR3: TGTGCCAGCAGCTTGAGATTTCAGAACACTGAAGCTTTCTTT. This chain links TRBV3-1 with TRBJ1-1; D gene uncertain. CDR3 length: 14 residues. Germline assignment: CDR1 LGHDT and CDR2 YNNKEL (reference sequence). Trimming shortened V by 5 bases and J by 1 base, and 11 bases separated the two germline ends.

This clonotype was picked up one time. The DNA of the CDR3 is TGCAGTGCTAGGAACTATGGCGGGGGACCAGATACGCAGTATTTT. Its protein product is CSARNYGGGPDTQYF. This sequence joins TRBV20-1 and TRBJ2-3; 7 bases are a match to TRBD2. Germline V gene data show CDR1 as DFQATT and CDR2 as SNEGSKA (reference sequence). V lost 3 bases, J lost 4 bases, and 10 bases stayed unmatched. The CDR3 consists of 15 residues.

The rearrangement links TRBV6-5 to TRBJ2-2; D is tentatively TRBD1 or TRBD2 (5 bases each). Germline CDR1 and CDR2: MNHEY and SVGAGI. The germline V and J ends were trimmed by 11 bases and 4 bases, with 14 bases remaining between them. The CDR3 totals 13 residues. CDR3 bases: TGTGCCTCCTTGGGGGTGGGCACCGGGGAGCTGTTTTTT. Translated: CASLGVGTGELFF.

The genes are TRBV5-6 and TRBJ1-5; D remains ambiguous. Germline loops: CDR1 SGHDT, CDR2 YYEEEE. Trimming pared 0 bases from V and 7 bases from J, leaving 11 bases between. CDR3 size: 14 residues. CDR3 protein: CASSLGGVRQPQHF. In nucleotides, the CDR3 is TGTGCCAGCAGCTTGGGCGGGGTGCGGCAGCCCCAGCATTTT.